A selection of T cell receptor beta chains follows, all from one sample in a study of blood T cell repertoires in COVID-19. Repertoires were generated with immunoSEQ multiplex PCR, while TCRdb's copy carries only in-frame clones and drops some. The table has hundreds of thousands of clones, 90% seen once. Sequencing used PBMCs or T cells enriched from blood (not recorded which). These receptors all stem from a woman aged 18 to 35 with acute COVID-19. CDR3s include the opening cysteine and the closing phenylalanine or tryptophan. Fields, in order: D gene, clone size, J gene, V gene, CDR3 protein, CDR3 DNA. A D gene is named only where the DNA matches it firmly. Rows may omit the clone size; those that give it use once, few, many or a size class.

TRBD1 - TRBJ2-2 TRBV6-1 CASSDGTDTGELFF TGTGCCAGCAGTGACGGGACAGACACCGGGGAGCTGTTTTTT
- once TRBJ2-5 TRBV4-1 CASSQISTETQYF TGCGCCAGCAGCCAAATTAGTACTGAGACCCAGTACTTC
TRBD2 - TRBJ2-2 TRBV6-5 CASNSGTSGRGELFF TGTGCCAGCAACTCCGGGACTAGCGGGAGGGGGGAGCTGTTTTTT
- - TRBJ1-1 TRBV5-1 CASRGANTEAFF TGCGCCAGCAGGGGGGCTAACACTGAAGCTTTCTTT
TRBD2 - TRBJ2-3 TRBV5-6 CASSGTSGRISTDTQYF TGTGCCAGCAGCGGGACTAGCGGGAGAATAAGCACAGATACGCAGTATTTT
TRBD1 - TRBJ1-2 TRBV6-5 CASALLDRAFTGYTF TGTGCCAGCGCCTTATTAGACAGGGCGTTTACGGGCTACACCTTC
TRBD2 - TRBJ2-2 TRBV2 CASRGTSANTGELFF TGTGCCAGCAGGGGGACTAGCGCGAACACCGGGGAGCTGTTTTTT
- - TRBJ2-3 TRBV7-9 CASSLVRTRTDTQYF TGTGCCAGCAGCTTAGTTCGGACACGCACAGATACGCAGTATTTT
- - TRBJ1-1 TRBV12-3/TRBV12-4 CASSFSGVAEAFF TGTGCCAGCAGTTTTTCAGGGGTCGCTGAAGCTTTCTTT
- - TRBJ1-1 TRBV19 CASTPFVVGQGRYSSSEAFF TGTGCCAGTACCCCCTTCGTCGTGGGGCAGGGTCGTTATTCGAGCTCAGAAGCTTTCTTT
- - TRBJ1-5 TRBV4-3 CASSQRLLNQPQHF TGCGCCAGCAGCCAAAGACTGCTCAATCAGCCCCAGCATTTT
TRBD1 once TRBJ1-2 TRBV5-1 CASSLNSGTGANYGYTF TGCGCCAGCAGCTTGAACTCCGGGACAGGGGCTAACTATGGCTACACCTTC
- - TRBJ2-1 TRBV11-3 CASSSKRNEQFF TGTGCCAGCAGCTCGAAGCGGAATGAGCAGTTCTTC
TRBD1 - TRBJ1-5 TRBV10-3 CAISESGTGFRNQPQHF TGTGCCATCAGTGAATCCGGGACAGGGTTTCGCAATCAGCCCCAGCATTTT
- - TRBJ2-1 TRBV5-4 CASSLGLTEAVQFF TGTGCCAGCAGCTTGGGCCTAACAGAAGCGGTACAGTTCTTC
TRBD2 once TRBJ2-7 TRBV4-1 CASSQDQTSGRVNEQYF TGCGCCAGCAGCCAAGATCAAACTAGCGGGAGGGTTAACGAGCAGTACTTC
- - TRBJ2-7 TRBV7-2 CASSLAVALYEQYF TGTGCCAGCAGCTTAGCTGTAGCCCTCTACGAGCAGTACTTC
- - TRBJ2-7 TRBV11-3 CASSLGAGPSYEQYF TGTGCCAGCAGCTTAGGGGCGGGACCCTCCTACGAGCAGTACTTC
TRBD1 - TRBJ1-4 TRBV5-5 CASSVERGDSLFF TGTGCCAGCAGCGTAGAACGTGGGGACAGTCTGTTTTTT
TRBD1 - TRBJ2-2 TRBV18 CASSPGTGGFGELFF TGTGCCAGCTCACCAGGGACAGGGGGCTTCGGGGAGCTGTTTTTT
- - TRBJ2-1 TRBV29-1 CSAATSYNNEQFF TGCAGCGCCGCGACTAGTTATAACAATGAGCAGTTCTTC
TRBD2 - TRBJ2-1 TRBV5-1 CASSNQGLAGVDEQFF TGCGCCAGCAGCAACCAGGGACTAGCGGGAGTGGATGAGCAGTTCTTC
- - TRBJ1-5 TRBV10-3 CAIKREWNQPQHF TGTGCCATCAAGCGGGAGTGGAATCAGCCCCAGCATTTT
TRBD1 - TRBJ1-1 TRBV19 CASAGQGMNTEAFF TGTGCCAGTGCCGGACAGGGAATGAACACTGAAGCTTTCTTT
TRBD1 - TRBJ2-7 TRBV7-6 CASSMTGDYEQYF TGTGCCAGCAGCATGACAGGGGACTACGAGCAGTACTTC
TRBD1 - TRBJ1-1 TRBV3-1/TRBV3-2 CASSRTGTGRNTEAFF TGTGCCAGCAGCCGAACAGGGACAGGGAGGAACACTGAAGCTTTCTTT
- - TRBJ2-1 TRBV3-1/TRBV3-2 CASSAGTLSEFF TGTGCCAGCAGCGCAGGCACATTGTCTGAGTTCTTC
TRBD2 - TRBJ2-7 TRBV7-8 CASSWLAGETDEQYF TGTGCCAGCAGCTGGTTAGCGGGAGAAACGGACGAGCAGTACTTC
TRBD1 - TRBJ2-1 TRBV7-2 CASSTDRGDEQFF TGTGCCAGCAGCACGGACAGGGGTGATGAGCAGTTCTTC
TRBD1 - TRBJ2-7 TRBV7-2 CASSVRDRGNEQYF TGTGCCAGCAGCGTCCGGGACAGGGGTAACGAGCAGTACTTC
- - TRBJ1-3 TRBV4-1 CASSPRTGSGNTIYF TGCGCCAGCAGCCCCCGTACAGGGTCAGGAAACACCATATATTTT
- - TRBJ1-1 TRBV12-3/TRBV12-4 CASRAEWNTEAFF TGTGCCAGCAGAGCCGAGTGGAACACTGAAGCTTTCTTT
TRBD2 once TRBJ2-3 TRBV7-9 CAIKTSGRLDTQYF TGTGCCATAAAGACTAGCGGGAGATTGGATACGCAGTATTTT
TRBD1 once TRBJ2-5 TRBV27 CASSRGQGAGTQYF TGTGCCAGCAGTCGGGGACAGGGAGCTGGGACCCAGTACTTC
TRBD2 - TRBJ2-5 TRBV28 CASAYSGRGQETQYF TGTGCCAGCGCCTATAGCGGGAGGGGACAAGAGACCCAGTACTTC
- - TRBJ1-2 TRBV18 CASSPGTYYGYTF TGTGCCAGCTCACCCGGGACATACTATGGCTACACCTTC
TRBD1 - TRBJ1-2 TRBV5-4 CASSLGDRINYGYTF TGTGCCAGCAGCTTGGGGGACAGGATTAACTATGGCTACACCTTC
- - TRBJ1-2 TRBV14 CASSQDQGNYGYTF TGTGCCAGCAGCCAAGACCAGGGGAACTATGGCTACACCTTC
TRBD1 - TRBJ1-1 TRBV6-1 CASSEDRVGAFF TGTGCCAGCAGCGAGGACAGGGTAGGAGCTTTCTTT
- - TRBJ1-5 TRBV5-1 CASSRTYRAPRPQHF TGCGCCAGCAGCAGAACTTACAGGGCCCCCCGGCCCCAGCATTTT
TRBD1 - TRBJ2-7 TRBV29-1 CSVSIPGQSYEQYF TGCAGCGTCTCTATTCCGGGACAGTCCTACGAGCAGTACTTC
TRBD1 - TRBJ1-2 TRBV19 CASSINRGYGYTF TGTGCCAGTAGTATAAACAGGGGCTATGGCTACACCTTC
TRBD1 - TRBJ1-2 TRBV5-4 CASSLRDRASGYTF TGTGCCAGCAGCTTGAGGGACAGGGCTAGTGGCTACACCTTC
- - TRBJ2-2 TRBV10-3 CAISGQPTGELFF TGTGCCATCAGCGGACAGCCCACCGGGGAGCTGTTTTTT
TRBD2 few TRBJ2-6 TRBV2 CAKGLVRAGANVLTF TGTGCCAAGGGACTAGTGAGGGCTGGGGCCAACGTCCTGACTTTC
TRBD2 - TRBJ2-2 TRBV24-1 CATSVSVLGSSGELWNAGELFF TGTGCCACCAGTGTTAGCGTTTTGGGGTCTAGCGGGGAGCTATGGAACGCCGGGGAGCTGTTTTTT
TRBD1 - TRBJ1-1 TRBV10-2 CASNHPGGTEAFF TGCGCCAGCAACCATCCAGGGGGCACTGAAGCTTTCTTT
- - TRBJ2-1 TRBV20-1 CSASTNRARDEQFF TGCAGTGCTAGTACTAACCGAGCCAGGGATGAGCAGTTCTTC
- - TRBJ2-2 TRBV11-3 CASSWGGQVHTGELFF TGTGCCAGCAGTTGGGGGGGCCAAGTTCACACCGGGGAGCTGTTTTTT
- - TRBJ2-3 TRBV28 CASSHDRIRTDTQYF TGTGCCAGCAGCCACGACAGAATCCGCACAGATACGCAGTATTTT
- few TRBJ2-7 TRBV20-1 CSASTYYEQYF TGCAGTGCATCCACCTACTACGAGCAGTACTTC
TRBD1 - TRBJ1-2 TRBV5-1 CASSSLQGAKDYGYTF TGCGCCAGCAGCTCATTACAGGGGGCAAAAGACTATGGCTACACCTTC
TRBD2 once TRBJ2-1 TRBV18 CASSSLLAGVSNEQFF TGTGCCAGCTCGTCCCTACTAGCGGGAGTGAGCAATGAGCAGTTCTTC
- - TRBJ2-3 TRBV23-1 CASKQEFGTDTQYF TGCGCCAGCAAGCAAGAGTTTGGCACAGATACGCAGTATTTT
- - TRBJ2-7 TRBV7-8 CASSLAHDRPTYEQYF TGTGCCAGCAGCTTAGCCCATGACAGGCCGACCTACGAGCAGTACTTC